A single sample is the source of the 6 T cell receptor beta chains below, sequenced in a study of molecular identifiers for immune sequencing clone quantification. Via MiXCR, TCRdb re-called the PCR reads, giving one row per CDR3 protein. Among 8,500 to 11,000 distinct CDR3 sequences listed, approximately 19% were seen once. Sequencing was carried out using naive CD8+ T cells from blood, with Jurkat cell RNA spiked in. The subset was: FACS-sorted CD8+CD4-CCR7+CD45RA+ naive T cells. The receptors stem from a human donor in good health. Some libraries in this study had Jurkat cell RNA spiked in.

This chain links TRBV12-3 or TRBV12-4 with TRBJ1-1; possible D gene TRBD1, 6 bases. This CDR3 spans 15 amino acids. The germline V and J ends were trimmed by 5 bases and 5 bases, with 18 bases remaining between them. The CDR3 region is CASSEVGGGGTEAFF. The CDR3 coding sequence is TGTGCCAGCAGTGAAGTCGGGGGGGGCGGAACTGAAGCTTTCTTT.

This clonotype was observed a handful of times. The gene calls are TRBV5-5 and TRBJ1-5; D perhaps matches TRBD1 (5 bases). The CDR3 sequence is 16 residues long. V lost 4 bases to trimming and J lost 4 bases, with 18 bases between them. CDR1 and CDR2 from the germline V gene are SGHKS and YYEKEE (reference sequence). The CDR3 reads CASSPDFRGYNQPQHF. In nucleotides, the CDR3 is TGTGCCAGCAGCCCCGATTTTAGGGGCTATAATCAGCCCCAGCATTTT.

This clonotype ranks as medium-sized. The CDR3: CATSRDSMADTQYF. For the CDR3, the DNA is TGTGCCACCAGCAGAGATAGCATGGCAGATACGCAGTATTTT. The genes are TRBV15 and TRBJ2-3; D is unclear. V lost 0 bases to trimming and J lost 4 bases, with 8 bases between them. The germline gives CDR1 LNHNV, CDR2 YYDKDF (reference sequence). The CDR3 contains 14 residues.

This clonotype is deemed medium-sized. V usage is TRBV4-3 and J usage is TRBJ1-1; 10 bases are a match to TRBD1. CDR3 length equals 17 residues. V lost 0 bases and J lost 0; bases outside the gene matches: 4. Germline values: CDR1 LGHNA, CDR2 YSLEER. The chain's CDR3 is CASSQEGQGGVNTEAFF. For the CDR3, the DNA is TGCGCCAGCAGCCAAGAAGGACAGGGGGGCGTGAACACTGAAGCTTTCTTT.

In its sample, this clonotype ranks as medium-sized. The rearrangement joins TRBV20-1 to TRBJ2-1; no firm D call. V was shortened by 0 bases and J by 0 bases, with 9 bases between the two germline ends. The germline V gene has CDR1 DFQATT and CDR2 SNEGSKA (reference sequence). The CDR3 totals 15 residues. The CDR3 loop reads CSARDYADSYNEQFF. The CDR3 DNA is TGCAGTGCTAGAGATTACGCGGACTCCTACAATGAGCAGTTCTTC.

This clonotype was detected only once. A much more abundant neighbour one base away suggests this may be a read error. The V gene is TRBV5-6, the J gene TRBJ2-5; the D gene is possibly TRBD1 (6 bases). Germline CDR1 is SGHDT and CDR2 is YYEEEE. The CDR3 spans 14 residues. In nucleotides, the CDR3 is TGTGCCAGCAGCCCCCAGGGGTATTCAGAGGCCCAGTACTTC. Translated, it gives CASSPQGYSEAQYF.